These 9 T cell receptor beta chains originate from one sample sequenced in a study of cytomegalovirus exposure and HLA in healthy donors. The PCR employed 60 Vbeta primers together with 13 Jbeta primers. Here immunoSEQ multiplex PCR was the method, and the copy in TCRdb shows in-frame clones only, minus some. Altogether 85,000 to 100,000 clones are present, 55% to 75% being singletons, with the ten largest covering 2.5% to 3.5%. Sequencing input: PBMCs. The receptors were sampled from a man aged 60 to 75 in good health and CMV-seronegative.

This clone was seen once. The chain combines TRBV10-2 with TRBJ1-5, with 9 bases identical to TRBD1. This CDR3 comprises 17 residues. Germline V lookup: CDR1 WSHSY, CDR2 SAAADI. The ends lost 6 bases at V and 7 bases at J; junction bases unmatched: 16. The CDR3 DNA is TGCGCCAGCAGAGACGCCGGGACAGGGAGAATTCGGCAGCCCCAGCATTTT. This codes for CASRDAGTGRIRQPQHF.

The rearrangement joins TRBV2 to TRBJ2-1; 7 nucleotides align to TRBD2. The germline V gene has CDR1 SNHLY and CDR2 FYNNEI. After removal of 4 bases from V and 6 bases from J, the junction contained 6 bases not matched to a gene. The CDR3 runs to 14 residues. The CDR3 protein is CASSGLAEANEQFF. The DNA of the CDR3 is TGTGCCAGCAGTGGTCTAGCGGAAGCCAATGAGCAGTTCTTC.

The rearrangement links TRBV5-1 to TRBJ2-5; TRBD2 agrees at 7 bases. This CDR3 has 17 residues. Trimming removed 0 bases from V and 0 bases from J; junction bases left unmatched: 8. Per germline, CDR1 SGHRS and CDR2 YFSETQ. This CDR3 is CASSLEAGRGYQETQYF. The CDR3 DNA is TGCGCCAGCAGCTTGGAGGCAGGGAGGGGCTACCAAGAGACCCAGTACTTC. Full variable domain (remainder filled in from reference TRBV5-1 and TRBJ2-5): KAGVTQTPRYLIKTRGQQVTLSCSPISGHRSVSWYQQTPGQGLQFLFEYFSETQRNKGNFPGRFSGRQFSNSRSEMNVSTLELGDSALYLCASSLEAGRGYQETQYFGPGTRLLVL.

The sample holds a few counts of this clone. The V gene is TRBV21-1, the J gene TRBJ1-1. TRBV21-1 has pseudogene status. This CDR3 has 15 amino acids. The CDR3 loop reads CASSKVPPADTEAFF. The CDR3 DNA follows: TGTGCCAGCAGCAAAGTCCCTCCGGCGGACACTGAAGCTTTCTTT.

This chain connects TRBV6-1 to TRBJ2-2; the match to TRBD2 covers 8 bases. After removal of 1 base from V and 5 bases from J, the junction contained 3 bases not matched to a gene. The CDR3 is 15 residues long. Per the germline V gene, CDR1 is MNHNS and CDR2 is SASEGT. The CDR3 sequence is CASSEGVAGTGELFF. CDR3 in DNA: TGTGCCAGCAGTGAAGGGGTAGCGGGGACCGGGGAGCTGTTTTTT.

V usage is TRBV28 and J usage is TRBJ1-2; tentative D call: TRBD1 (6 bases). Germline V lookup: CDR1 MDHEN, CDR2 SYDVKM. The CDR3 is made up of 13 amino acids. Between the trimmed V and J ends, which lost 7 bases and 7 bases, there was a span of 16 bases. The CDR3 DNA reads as TGTGCCAGCACCCTAACAGGGATCATTGGCTACACCTTC. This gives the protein CASTLTGIIGYTF.

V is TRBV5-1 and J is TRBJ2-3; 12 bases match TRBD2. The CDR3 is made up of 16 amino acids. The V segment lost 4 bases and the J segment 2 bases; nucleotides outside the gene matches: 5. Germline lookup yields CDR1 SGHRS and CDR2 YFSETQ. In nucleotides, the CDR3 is TGCGCCAGCAGCCAAGGACTAGCGGGGCACACAGATACGCAGTATTTT. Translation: CASSQGLAGHTDTQYF.

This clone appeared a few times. CDR3 loop: CARGWEPNEQFF. The DNA of the CDR3 is TGTGCCAGAGGTTGGGAGCCCAATGAGCAGTTCTTC. This sequence joins TRBV9 and TRBJ2-1, with D perhaps TRBD2 (5 bases). The V gene's germline CDR1 is SGDLS and CDR2 YYNGEE. Trimming took off 8 bases at V and 6 bases at J, with 12 bases between the two ends. This CDR3 is built from 12 residues.

This CDR3 reads CASSTGQGYGNQPQHF. CDR3 bases: TGTGCCAGCAGCACCGGACAGGGGTATGGCAATCAGCCCCAGCATTTT. The V call is TRBV7-8, the J call TRBJ1-5; 9 nucleotides line up with TRBD1. V gave up 5 bases and J gave up 2 bases; unmatched junction bases: 7. Germline assignment: CDR1 SGHVS and CDR2 FQNEAQ. The CDR3 has 16 residues. Complete variable domain (other parts from reference TRBV7-8 and TRBJ1-5): GAGVSQSPRYKVAKRGQDVALRCDPISGHVSLFWYQQALGQGPEFLTYFQNEAQLDKSGLPSDRFFAERPEGSVSTLKIQRTQQEDSAVYLCASSTGQGYGNQPQHFGDGTRLSIL.